This T cell receptor beta chain was sequenced for a study of blood T cell repertoires in COVID-19. Study information: Samples came from the United States, Italy and Spain, spanning acute and convalescent COVID-19. T cells, B-cell-depleted T cells, or PBMCs supplied cDNA or gDNA.

Data came from immunoSEQ multiplex PCR; TCRdb stores just in-frame clones and leaves some out. The table lists about 100,000 clones, 85% of them singletons. Germline V gives CDR1 SGHTS, CDR2 YDEGEE. V lost 4 bases to trimming and J lost 4 bases; unmatched junction nucleotides: 3. The CDR3 has 16 residues. The TCR was taken from an older woman with active or convalescent COVID-19. The source material was peripheral blood. The chain recombines TRBV5-8 with TRBJ2-1; TRBD2 agrees at 15 bases. DNA for the CDR3: TGTGCCAGCAGCCCGGGACTAGCGGGAGGATACAATGAGCAGTTCTTC. This encodes CASSPGLAGGYNEQFF.